These 3 T cell receptor beta chains were sequenced from one sample in a study of T cell responses to AZD1222 COVID-19 vaccine (dated by TCRdb to the early 2020s). The library was prepared using the immunoSEQ multiplex PCR assay. TCRdb stores this immuneACCESS table with in-frame sequences only. Part of the clones is absent; in the studies checked, under half of the shortfall reflects unresolved V genes, and no reason is known for the rest. This sample holds approximately 130,000 clones; roughly nine tenths were observed only once. The top ten clones comprise roughly 8.9% of the sample. What the time point label conveys for this sample: about 28 days (+/-7) after the second vaccine dose. The sequences come from peripheral blood, collected 28 days after the second AZD1222 dose. These receptors all come from an adult who received the AZD1222 COVID-19 vaccine.

The chain uses TRBV5-4 and TRBJ1-4; TRBD1 aligns across 9 bases. The CDR3 spans 15 residues. Germline V lookup: CDR1 SGHNT, CDR2 YYREEE (reference sequence). V lost 2 bases to trimming and J lost 7 bases; unmatched junction nucleotides: 6. This CDR3 is CASSLTGGDLEKLFF. CDR3 nucleotide sequence: TGTGCCAGCAGCTTAACAGGGGGCGACCTTGAAAAACTGTTTTTT.

The chain recombines TRBV19 with TRBJ2-2, with 9 positions matching TRBD2. J gave up 0 bases and V 4 bases, and 9 bases lay outside the gene matches. The CDR3 extends over 18 amino acids. CDR1 is LNHDA and CDR2 is SQIVND in the germline V gene (reference sequence). The CDR3 protein is CASSKRGLAGTNTGELFF. CDR3 coding DNA: TGTGCCAGTAGTAAGCGGGGGCTAGCGGGAACGAACACCGGGGAGCTGTTTTTT.

The V and J genes are TRBV9 and TRBJ2-3; TRBD2 matches 14 bases. The V and J ends lost 7 bases and 4 bases, in that order; junction bases with no gene match: 5. The CDR3 length is 15 residues. Germline assignment: CDR1 SGDLS and CDR2 YYNGEE. The DNA for the CDR3 is TGTGCCAGCGGGGGACTAGCGGGAGCCCCAGATACGCAGTATTTT. Translation gives CASGGLAGAPDTQYF.